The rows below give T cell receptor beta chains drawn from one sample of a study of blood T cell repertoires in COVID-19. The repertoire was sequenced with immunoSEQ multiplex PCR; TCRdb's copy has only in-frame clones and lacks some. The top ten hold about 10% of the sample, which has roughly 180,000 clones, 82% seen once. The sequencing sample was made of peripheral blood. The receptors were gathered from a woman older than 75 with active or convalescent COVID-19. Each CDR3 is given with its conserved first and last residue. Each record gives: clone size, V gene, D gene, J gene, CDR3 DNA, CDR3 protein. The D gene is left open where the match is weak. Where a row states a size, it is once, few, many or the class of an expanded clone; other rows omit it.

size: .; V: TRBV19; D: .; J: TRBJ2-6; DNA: TGTGCCAGTAGTAACCCCGTCGAGCCCCTTAGCTCTGGGGCCAACGTCCTGACTTTC; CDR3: CASSNPVEPLSSGANVLTF
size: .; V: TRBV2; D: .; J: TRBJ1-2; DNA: TGTGCCAGCGGTAGCACGGGGGTCTTCGACTATGGCTACACCTTC; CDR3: CASGSTGVFDYGYTF
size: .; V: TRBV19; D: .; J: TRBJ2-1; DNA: TGTGCCAGTACGGGGATCTCGAAATTAAGCTCCTACAATGAGCAGTTCTTC; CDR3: CASTGISKLSSYNEQFF
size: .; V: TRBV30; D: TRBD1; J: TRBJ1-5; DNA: TGTGCCTGGCCACCAGGACAGGGGGCGAAACAGCCCCAGCATTTT; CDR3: CAWPPGQGAKQPQHF
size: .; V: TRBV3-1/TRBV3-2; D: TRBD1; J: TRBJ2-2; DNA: TGTGCCAGCAGCCAAAGGAGACAGGGGTTTGGCGGGGAGCTGTTTTTT; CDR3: CASSQRRQGFGGELFF
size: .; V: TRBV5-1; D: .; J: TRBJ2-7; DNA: TGCGCCAGCAGCTTGACAGGGACGCAGGGCGAGCAGTACTTC; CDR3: CASSLTGTQGEQYF
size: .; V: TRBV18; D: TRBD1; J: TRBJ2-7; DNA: TGTGCCAGCTCACCGGGGACAGGGGGTCCCTACGAGCAGTACTTC; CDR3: CASSPGTGGPYEQYF
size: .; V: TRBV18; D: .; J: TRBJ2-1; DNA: TGTGCCAGCTCACCCCAGGATAGGGGCGCCGGAGATGAGCAGTTCTTC; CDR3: CASSPQDRGAGDEQFF
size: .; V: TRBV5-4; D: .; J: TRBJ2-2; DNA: TGTGCCAGCAGCTTGAAGGACTTCACCGGGGAGCTGTTTTTT; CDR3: CASSLKDFTGELFF
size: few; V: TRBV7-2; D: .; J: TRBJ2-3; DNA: TGTGCCAGCAGCTCGGTTCGGGGTACAGATACGCAGTATTTT; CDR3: CASSSVRGTDTQYF
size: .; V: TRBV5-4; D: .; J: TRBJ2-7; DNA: TGTGCCAGCAGCCCCAGGTCGACCTACGAGCAGTACTTC; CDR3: CASSPRSTYEQYF
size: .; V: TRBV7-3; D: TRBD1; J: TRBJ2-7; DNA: TGTGCCAGCAGCCCTTCCGGGACAGCCTCCTACGAGCAGTACTTC; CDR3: CASSPSGTASYEQYF
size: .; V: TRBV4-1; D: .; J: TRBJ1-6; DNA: TGCGCCAGCAGCCCTCCTGGGGCGCGGGACCTTTCACCCCTCCACTTT; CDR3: CASSPPGARDLSPLHF
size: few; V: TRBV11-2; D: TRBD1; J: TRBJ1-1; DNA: TGTGCCAGCAGCCTGGACAGGGGGAATGAAGCTTTCTTT; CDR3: CASSLDRGNEAFF
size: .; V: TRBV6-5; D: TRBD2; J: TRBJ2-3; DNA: TGTGCCAGCAGTACGGGACTAGCGGACAGGAATACGCAGTATTTT; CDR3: CASSTGLADRNTQYF
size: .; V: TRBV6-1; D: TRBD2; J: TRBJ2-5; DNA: TGTGCCAGCAGTGTAGTACTCGGACTAGGCGAGGAGACCCAGTACTTC; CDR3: CASSVVLGLGEETQYF
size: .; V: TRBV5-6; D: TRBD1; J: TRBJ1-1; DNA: TGTGCCAGCAACCGGGACAGGGGGCGGTTCACTGAAGCTTTCTTT; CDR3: CASNRDRGRFTEAFF
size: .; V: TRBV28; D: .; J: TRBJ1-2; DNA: TGTGCCACACAGGGCCGATTACCTTATGGCTACACCTTC; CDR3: CATQGRLPYGYTF
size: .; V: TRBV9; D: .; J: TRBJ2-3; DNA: TGTGCCAGCAGCGTAGCGGATACGCAGTATTTT; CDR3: CASSVADTQYF
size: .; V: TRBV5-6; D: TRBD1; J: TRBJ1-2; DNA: TGTGCCAGCAGCTTGGCAGGGGGGAACTATGGCTACACCTTC; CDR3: CASSLAGGNYGYTF
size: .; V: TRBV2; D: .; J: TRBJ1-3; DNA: TGTGCCAGCAGTTACGGGGAACCTGGAAACACCATATATTTT; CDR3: CASSYGEPGNTIYF
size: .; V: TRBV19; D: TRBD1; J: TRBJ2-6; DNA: TGTGCCAGTAGTGTCAGGACAGGGAGATTAGGTGGGGCCAACGTCCTGACTTTC; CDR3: CASSVRTGRLGGANVLTF
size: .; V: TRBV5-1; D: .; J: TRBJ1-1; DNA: TGCGCCAGCAGCTTGGACAGAGGGACTGAAGCTTTCTTT; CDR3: CASSLDRGTEAFF
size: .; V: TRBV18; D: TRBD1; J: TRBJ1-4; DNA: TGTGCCAGCTCACCCGGGACAGGGTCTAATGAAAAACTGTTTTTT; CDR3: CASSPGTGSNEKLFF
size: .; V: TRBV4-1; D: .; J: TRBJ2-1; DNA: TGCGCCAGCAGCCGAGAACAGCACAATGAGCAGTTCTTC; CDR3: CASSREQHNEQFF
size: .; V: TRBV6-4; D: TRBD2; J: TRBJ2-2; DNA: TGTGCCAGCACGGGGGAGGGCGGCACCGGGGAGCTGTTTTTT; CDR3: CASTGEGGTGELFF
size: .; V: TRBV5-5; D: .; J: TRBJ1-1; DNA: TGTGCCAGCAGCTTGATCGGGGGAACTGAAGCTTTCTTT; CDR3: CASSLIGGTEAFF
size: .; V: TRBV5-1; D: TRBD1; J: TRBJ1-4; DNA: TGCGCCAGCAGCTTGGGGACAGGGGACGGTGATGAAAAACTGTTTTTT; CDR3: CASSLGTGDGDEKLFF
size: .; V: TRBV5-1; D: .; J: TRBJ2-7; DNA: TGCGCCAGCTCGGCGGGTACAAGCTCCTACGAGCAGTACTTC; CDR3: CASSAGTSSYEQYF
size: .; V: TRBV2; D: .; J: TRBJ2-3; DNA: TGTGCCAGCAGTGAACAATCCGGGGGTGGAGATACGCAGTATTTT; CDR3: CASSEQSGGGDTQYF
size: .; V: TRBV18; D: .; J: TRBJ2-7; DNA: TGTGCCAGCTCACCTTTTGAGGGATACGAGCAGTACTTC; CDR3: CASSPFEGYEQYF